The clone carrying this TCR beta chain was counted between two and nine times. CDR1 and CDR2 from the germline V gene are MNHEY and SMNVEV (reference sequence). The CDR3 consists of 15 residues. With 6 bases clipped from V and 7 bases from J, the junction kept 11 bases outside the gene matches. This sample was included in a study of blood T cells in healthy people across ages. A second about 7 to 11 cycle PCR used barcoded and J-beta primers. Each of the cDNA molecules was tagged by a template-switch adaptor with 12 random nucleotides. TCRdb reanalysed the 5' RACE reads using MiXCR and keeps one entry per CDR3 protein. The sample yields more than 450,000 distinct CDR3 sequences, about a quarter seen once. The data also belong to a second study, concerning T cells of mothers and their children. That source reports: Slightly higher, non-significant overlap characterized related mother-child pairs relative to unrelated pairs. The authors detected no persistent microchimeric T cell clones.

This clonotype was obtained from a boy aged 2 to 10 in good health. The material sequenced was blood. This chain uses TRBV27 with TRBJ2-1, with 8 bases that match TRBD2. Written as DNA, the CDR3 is TGTGCCAGCAGCCTTTACAGCGGGAGCCCTAATGAGCAGTTCTTC. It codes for CASSLYSGSPNEQFF.